This record covers a single T cell receptor (beta chain). The sample originates from a study of blood T cell repertoires in COVID-19. The wider study: Sites across the United States, Italy and Spain contributed samples from acute and convalescent COVID-19. The cDNA or gDNA used as material had been derived from T cells, B-cell-depleted T cells, or PBMCs.

Original handling: For nucleated cells, counts were estimated from reference gene primer amplification. Data came from immunoSEQ multiplex PCR; TCRdb stores just in-frame clones and leaves some out. Clonal size and the V and J genes are those of that table, whereas D and trimming came from the DNA. The sample has approximately 280,000 clones, 80% to 90% seen once. Per the germline V gene, CDR1 is LGHDT and CDR2 is YNNKEL (reference sequence). This CDR3 region has 15 residues. V was clipped by 2 bases and J by 8 bases; unmatched bases: 8. The J gene is TRBJ2-1, the V gene TRBV3-1 (or the pseudogene TRBV3-2); 8 nucleotides agree with TRBD2. This clonotype was sampled from a woman aged 70-85 years with acute or convalescent COVID-19. Sequenced input: peripheral blood. The CDR3 nucleotides are TGTGCCAGCAGCCAACTTCCGACTAGCGCGGATGAGCAGTTCTTC. This gives the protein CASSQLPTSADEQFF.